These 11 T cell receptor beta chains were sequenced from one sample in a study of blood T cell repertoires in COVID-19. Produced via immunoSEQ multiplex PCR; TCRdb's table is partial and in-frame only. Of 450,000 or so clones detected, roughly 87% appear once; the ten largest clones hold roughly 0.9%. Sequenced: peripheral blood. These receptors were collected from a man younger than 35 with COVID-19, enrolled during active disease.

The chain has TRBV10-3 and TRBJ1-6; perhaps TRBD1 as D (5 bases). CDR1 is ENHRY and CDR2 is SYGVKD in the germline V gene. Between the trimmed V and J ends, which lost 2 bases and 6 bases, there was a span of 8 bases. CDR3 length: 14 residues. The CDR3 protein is CAISEGAANSPLHF. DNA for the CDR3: TGTGCCATCAGTGAGGGGGCAGCTAATTCACCCCTCCACTTT.

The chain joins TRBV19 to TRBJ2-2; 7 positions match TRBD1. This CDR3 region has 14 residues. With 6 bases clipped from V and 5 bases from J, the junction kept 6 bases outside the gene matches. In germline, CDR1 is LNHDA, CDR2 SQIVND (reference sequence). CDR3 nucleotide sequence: TGTGCCAGTAGCAATACAGGGGAAACCGGGGAGCTGTTTTTT. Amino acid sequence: CASSNTGETGELFF.

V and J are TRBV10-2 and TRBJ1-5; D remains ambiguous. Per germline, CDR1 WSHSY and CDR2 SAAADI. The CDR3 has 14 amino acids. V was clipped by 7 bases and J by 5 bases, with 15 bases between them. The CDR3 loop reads CASTPSSLDQPQHF. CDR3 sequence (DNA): TGCGCCAGCACCCCCTCGAGCCTGGATCAGCCCCAGCATTTT.

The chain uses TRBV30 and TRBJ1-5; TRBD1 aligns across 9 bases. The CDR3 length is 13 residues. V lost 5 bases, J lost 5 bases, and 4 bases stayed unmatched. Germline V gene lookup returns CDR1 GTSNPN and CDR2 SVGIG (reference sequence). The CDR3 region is CAWGTGKYQPQHF. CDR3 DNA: TGTGCCTGGGGGACAGGGAAATATCAGCCCCAGCATTTT.

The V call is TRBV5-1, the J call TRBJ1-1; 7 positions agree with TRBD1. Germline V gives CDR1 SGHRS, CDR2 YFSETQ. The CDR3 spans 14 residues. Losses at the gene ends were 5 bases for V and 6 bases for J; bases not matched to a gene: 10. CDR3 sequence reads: CASSGGDRESEAFF. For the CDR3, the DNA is TGCGCCAGCAGTGGGGGCGACAGGGAATCTGAAGCTTTCTTT.

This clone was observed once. DNA for the CDR3: TGTGCCAGCAGGGACACAGGGACGGGAGGCTACACCTTC. Its translation: CASRDTGTGGYTF. V is TRBV2 and J is TRBJ1-2, with a weak D call TRBD1 (6 bases). Looked up from germline, CDR1 is SNHLY and CDR2 is FYNNEI. V was cut by 6 bases and J by 8 bases, with 16 bases left in between. CDR3 size: 13 residues. The whole variable domain, filled in from reference TRBV2 and TRBJ1-2, reads EPEVTQTPSHQVTQMGQEVILRCVPISNHLYFYWYRQILGQKVEFLVSFYNNEISEKSEIFDDQFSVERPDGSNFTLKIRSTKLEDSAMYFCASRDTGTGGYTFGSGTRLTVV.

The CDR3 sequence: CASSRGTSGSPYEQYF. The DNA of the CDR3 is TGTGCCAGCAGCCGAGGGACTAGCGGGAGCCCCTACGAGCAGTACTTC. This chain connects TRBV13 to TRBJ2-7; 14 bases are shared with TRBD2. CDR1 is PRHDT and CDR2 is FYEKMQ in the germline V gene (reference sequence). Germline trimming cut 5 bases from V and 2 bases from J; bases unmatched to any gene: 5. This CDR3 has 16 residues.

CDR3 nucleotide sequence: TGCGCCAGCAGTGATCTTGACGGGTCACTCTCCTACGAGCAGTACTTC. Translation: CASSDLDGSLSYEQYF. The chain uses TRBV5-1 and TRBJ2-7; no clear D. Trimming stripped 5 bases from V and 0 bases from J, with 18 bases between. The germline V gene encodes CDR1 SGHRS and CDR2 YFSETQ. The CDR3 is 16 residues long.

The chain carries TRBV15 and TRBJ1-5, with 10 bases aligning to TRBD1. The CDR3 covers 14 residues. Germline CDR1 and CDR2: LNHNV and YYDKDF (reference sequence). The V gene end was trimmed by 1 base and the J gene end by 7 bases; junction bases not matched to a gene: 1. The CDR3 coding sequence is TGTGCCACCAGCAGAGGGACAGGGGGACAGCCCCAGCATTTT. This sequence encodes CATSRGTGGQPQHF.

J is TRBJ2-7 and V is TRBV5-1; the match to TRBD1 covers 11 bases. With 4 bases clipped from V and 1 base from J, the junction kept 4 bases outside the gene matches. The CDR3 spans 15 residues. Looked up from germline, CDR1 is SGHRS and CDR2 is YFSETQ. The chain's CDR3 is CASSPGTGGSYEQYF. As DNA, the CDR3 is TGCGCCAGCAGCCCGGGGACAGGGGGATCCTACGAGCAGTACTTC.

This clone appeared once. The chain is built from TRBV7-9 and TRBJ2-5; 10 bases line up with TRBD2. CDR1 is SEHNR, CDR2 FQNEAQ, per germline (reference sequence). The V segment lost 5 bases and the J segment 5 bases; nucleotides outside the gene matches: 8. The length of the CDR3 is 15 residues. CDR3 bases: TGTGCCAGCAGCGTGAGCGGGGGGGCCCGGGAGACCCAGTACTTC. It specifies CASSVSGGARETQYF.